A single sample gave rise to the 7 T cell receptor beta chains below, sequenced in a study of patients and donors after allogeneic stem cell transplantation. One entry per CDR3 protein results from TCRdb running MiXCR on the RT-PCR reads. The table has 200,000 to 250,000 distinct CDR3 sequences, roughly an eighth seen once; the top ten hold 11%. Material for sequencing was blood, either unsorted or a sorted T cell fraction (not recorded which). Receptors originate from a human donor who was either an allogeneic HSCT recipient or a stem cell or donor lymphocyte infusion donor (not recorded which). It is not recorded whose cells these are; they may come from a transplant donor.

This clonotype was seen at least ten times. This chain uses TRBV6-2 or TRBV6-3 with TRBJ2-5, with D perhaps assigned TRBD1 or TRBD2 (5 bases each). Looked up from germline, CDR1 is MNHEY and CDR2 is SVGEGT. The CDR3 loop spans 13 amino acids. Trimming shortened V by 6 bases and J by 4 bases, and 12 bases separated the two germline ends. CDR3: CASRGTSRETQYF. The CDR3 nucleotides read TGTGCCAGCAGGGGGACCTCCAGAGAGACCCAGTACTTC.

This clonotype was recorded a few times. This sequence joins TRBV12-3 or TRBV12-4 and TRBJ2-1; D is ambiguous. V lost 3 bases and J lost 8, with 8 bases in between. This CDR3 is 12 amino acids long. This CDR3 is CASSFIRHEQFF. CDR3 nucleotides: TGTGCCAGCAGTTTTATCCGACATGAGCAGTTCTTC.

This clonotype was recorded at least ten times. J is TRBJ2-7 and V is TRBV2; D is perhaps TRBD1 (6 bases). In germline, CDR1 is SNHLY, CDR2 FYNNEI. CDR3 length: 15 residues. The ends were cut back, 6 bases at V and 0 bases at J, with 15 bases in the middle. The CDR3 sequence is CASRKDRTFSYEQYF. CDR3 nucleotide sequence: TGTGCCAGCAGGAAAGACAGGACTTTCTCCTACGAGCAGTACTTC.

In this sample, this clonotype turned up a few times. V gene TRBV5-1 combines with J gene TRBJ1-1, with TRBD1 identical over 8 bases. CDR1 SGHRS and CDR2 YFSETQ come from the germline V gene. CDR3 length: 14 amino acids. Trimming removed 4 bases from V and 1 base from J; junction bases left unmatched: 3. CDR3 DNA sequence: TGCGCCAGCAGCCCAGGGGGCGGGAACACTGAAGCTTTCTTT. Its protein is CASSPGGGNTEAFF.

This clonotype was recorded at least ten times. The CDR3 reads CASSFFPRTGTMNTEAFF. The DNA for the CDR3 is TGTGCCAGCAGCTTTTTTCCGAGGACAGGCACCATGAACACTGAAGCTTTCTTT. The J gene is TRBJ1-1, the V gene TRBV3-1; 7 positions match TRBD1. Germline CDR1 reads LGHDT; CDR2 reads YNNKEL (reference sequence). Unmatched junction bases numbered 15, after V lost 5 bases and J lost 0 bases. This CDR3 contains 18 residues.

In this sample, this clonotype turned up many times. The J gene is TRBJ2-5, the V gene TRBV7-2, with no clear D. The germline V gene has CDR1 SGHTA and CDR2 FQGNSA. The CDR3 spans 14 residues. Between the trimmed V and J ends, which lost 3 bases and 5 bases, there was a span of 13 bases. The CDR3: CASSFLSRGETQYF. As DNA, the CDR3 is TGTGCCAGCAGCTTCCTCTCACGTGGGGAGACCCAGTACTTC.

This clonotype was seen more than once but under ten times. The V call is TRBV15, the J call TRBJ2-1; 12 bases fit TRBD1. The CDR3 totals 17 residues. Losses at the gene ends were 2 bases for V and 10 bases for J; bases not matched to a gene: 12. Germline V CDR1 and CDR2: LNHNV, YYDKDF (reference sequence). CDR3 nucleotides: TGTGCCACCAGCAGACCGAACTCCGGGACAGGGGGCCGAGAGCAGTTCTTC. Translated: CATSRPNSGTGGREQFF. The whole variable domain, filled in from reference TRBV15 and TRBJ2-1, reads DAMVIQNPRYQVTQFGKPVTLSCSQTLNHNVMYWYQQKSSQAPKLLFHYYDKDFNNEADTPDNFQSRRPNTSFCFLDIRSPGLGDTAMYLCATSRPNSGTGGREQFFGPGTRLTVL.